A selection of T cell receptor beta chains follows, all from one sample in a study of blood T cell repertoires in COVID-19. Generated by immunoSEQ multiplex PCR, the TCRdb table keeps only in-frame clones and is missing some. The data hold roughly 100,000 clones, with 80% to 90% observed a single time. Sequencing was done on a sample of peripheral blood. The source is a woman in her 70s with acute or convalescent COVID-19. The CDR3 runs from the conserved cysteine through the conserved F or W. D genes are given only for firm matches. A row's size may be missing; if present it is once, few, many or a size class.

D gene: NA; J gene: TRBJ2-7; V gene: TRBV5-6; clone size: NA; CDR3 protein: CASSRVSRSYEQYF; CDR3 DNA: TGTGCCAGCAGCCGGGTCAGTCGATCCTACGAGCAGTACTTC
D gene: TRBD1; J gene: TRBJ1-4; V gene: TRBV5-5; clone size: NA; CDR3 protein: CASSLWDRDDEKLFF; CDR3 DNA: TGTGCCAGCAGCCTTTGGGACAGGGATGATGAAAAACTGTTTTTT
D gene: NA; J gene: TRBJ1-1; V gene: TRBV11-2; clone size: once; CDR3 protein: CASSSLAGGAAFF; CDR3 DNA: TGTGCCAGCAGCTCCCTGGCCGGCGGGGCAGCTTTCTTT
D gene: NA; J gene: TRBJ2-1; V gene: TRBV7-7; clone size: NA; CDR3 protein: CASSLGAGPGNEQFF; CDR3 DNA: TGTGCCAGCAGCTTGGGGGCGGGCCCCGGGAATGAGCAGTTCTTC
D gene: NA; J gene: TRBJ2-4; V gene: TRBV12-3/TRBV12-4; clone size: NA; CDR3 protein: CASSWDKKNIQYF; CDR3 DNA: TGTGCCAGCAGTTGGGACAAGAAAAACATTCAGTACTTC
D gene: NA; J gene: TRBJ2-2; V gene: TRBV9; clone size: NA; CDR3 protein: CASSVDRFDTGELFF; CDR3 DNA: TGTGCCAGCAGCGTAGACAGGTTCGACACCGGGGAGCTGTTTTTT
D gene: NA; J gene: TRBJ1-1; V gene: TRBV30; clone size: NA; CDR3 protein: CAWSQGIMTEAFF; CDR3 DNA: TGTGCCTGGAGTCAGGGGATAATGACTGAAGCTTTCTTT
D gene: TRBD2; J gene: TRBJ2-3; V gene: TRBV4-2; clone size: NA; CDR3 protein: CASSQDGSGGGGDTQYF; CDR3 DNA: TGTGCCAGCAGCCAAGATGGGAGCGGGGGGGGTGGAGATACGCAGTATTTT
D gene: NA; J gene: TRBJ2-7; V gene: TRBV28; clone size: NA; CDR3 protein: CASSLNRPYEQYF; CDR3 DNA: TGTGCCAGCAGTTTAAACAGGCCCTACGAGCAGTACTTC
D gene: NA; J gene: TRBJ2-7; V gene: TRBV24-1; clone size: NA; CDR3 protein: CATSDPTGISDEQYF; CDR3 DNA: TGTGCCACCAGTGATCCTACAGGGATCAGCGACGAGCAGTACTTC
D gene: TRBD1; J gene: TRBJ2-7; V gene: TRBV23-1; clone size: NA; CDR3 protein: CASSQRQGLSYEQYF; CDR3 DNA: TGCGCCAGCAGTCAAAGACAGGGGCTCTCCTACGAGCAGTACTTC
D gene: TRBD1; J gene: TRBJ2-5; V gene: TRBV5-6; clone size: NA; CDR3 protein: CASSSGQGPSNF; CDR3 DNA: TGTGCCAGCAGCTCCGGACAGGGGCCCTCGAACTTC
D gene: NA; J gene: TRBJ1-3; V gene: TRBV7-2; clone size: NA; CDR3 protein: CASSLAMVETGNTIYF; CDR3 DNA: TGTGCCAGCAGCTTAGCGATGGTGGAGACTGGAAACACCATATATTTT
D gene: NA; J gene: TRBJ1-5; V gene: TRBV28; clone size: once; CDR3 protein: CASSFDAGGNQPQHF; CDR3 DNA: TGTGCCAGCAGTTTTGACGCAGGGGGCAATCAGCCCCAGCATTTT
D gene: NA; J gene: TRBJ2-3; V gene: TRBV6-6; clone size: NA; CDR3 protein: CATSGEGGTDTQYF; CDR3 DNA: TGTGCCACCTCTGGTGAGGGCGGCACAGATACGCAGTATTTT
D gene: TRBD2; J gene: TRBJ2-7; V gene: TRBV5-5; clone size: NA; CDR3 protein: CASSIVNRGLAGVIGYEQYF; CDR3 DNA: TGTGCCAGCAGCATCGTAAACCGGGGACTAGCGGGGGTTATCGGCTACGAGCAGTACTTC
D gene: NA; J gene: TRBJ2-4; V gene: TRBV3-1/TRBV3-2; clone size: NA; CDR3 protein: CASSQGRGNIQYF; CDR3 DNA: TGTGCCAGCAGCCAGGGACGGGGGAACATTCAGTACTTC
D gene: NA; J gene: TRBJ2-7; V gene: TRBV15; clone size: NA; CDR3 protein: CATRRTGAYEQYF; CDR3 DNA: TGTGCCACCCGGAGGACGGGCGCCTACGAGCAGTACTTC
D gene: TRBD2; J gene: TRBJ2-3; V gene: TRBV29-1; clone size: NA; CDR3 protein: CSVNRGGYSTDTQYF; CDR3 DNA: TGCAGCGTGAACCGCGGGGGATATAGCACAGATACGCAGTATTTT
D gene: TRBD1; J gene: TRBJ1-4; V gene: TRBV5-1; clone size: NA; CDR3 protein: CASSLAGRQGRANEKLFF; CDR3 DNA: TGCGCCAGCAGCTTGGCTGGGCGACAGGGGCGAGCTAATGAAAAACTGTTTTTT
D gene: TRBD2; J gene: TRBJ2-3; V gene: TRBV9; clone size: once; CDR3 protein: CASSASGTRTDTQYF; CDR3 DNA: TGTGCCAGCAGCGCCAGCGGGACGCGCACAGATACGCAGTATTTT
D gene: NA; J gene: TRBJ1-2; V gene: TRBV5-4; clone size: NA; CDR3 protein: CASSLDGGLHGYTF; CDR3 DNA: TGTGCCAGCAGCTTGGATGGGGGGTTACATGGCTACACCTTC
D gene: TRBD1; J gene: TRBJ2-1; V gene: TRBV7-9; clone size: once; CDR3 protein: CASSSTSGQGAYEQFF; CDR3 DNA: TGTGCCAGCAGCTCCACCTCAGGACAGGGGGCTTATGAGCAGTTCTTC
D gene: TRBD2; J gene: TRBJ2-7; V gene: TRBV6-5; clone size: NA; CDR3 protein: CASSYGGGSYEQYF; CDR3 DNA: TGTGCCAGCAGTTACGGGGGGGGATCCTACGAGCAGTACTTC
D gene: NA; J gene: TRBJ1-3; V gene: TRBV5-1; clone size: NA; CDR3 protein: CASSLAGSGNTIYF; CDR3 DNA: TGCGCCAGCAGCTTGGCCGGCTCTGGAAACACCATATATTTT
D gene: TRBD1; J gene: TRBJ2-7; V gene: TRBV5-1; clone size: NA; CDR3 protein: CASSPGTGTKSYEQYF; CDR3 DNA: TGCGCCAGCAGCCCCGGGACAGGGACTAAATCCTACGAGCAGTACTTC